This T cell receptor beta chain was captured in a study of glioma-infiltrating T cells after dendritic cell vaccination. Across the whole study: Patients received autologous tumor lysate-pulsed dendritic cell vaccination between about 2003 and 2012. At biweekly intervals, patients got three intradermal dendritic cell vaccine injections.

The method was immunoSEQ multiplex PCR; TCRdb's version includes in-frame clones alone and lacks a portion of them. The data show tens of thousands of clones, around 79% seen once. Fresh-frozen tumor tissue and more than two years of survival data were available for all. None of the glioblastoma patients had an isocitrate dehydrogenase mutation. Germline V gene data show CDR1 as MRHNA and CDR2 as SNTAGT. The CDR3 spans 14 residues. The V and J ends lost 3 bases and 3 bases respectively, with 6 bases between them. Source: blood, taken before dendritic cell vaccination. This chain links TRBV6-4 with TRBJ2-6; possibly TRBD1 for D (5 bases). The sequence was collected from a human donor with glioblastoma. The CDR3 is CASSEGDGANVLTF. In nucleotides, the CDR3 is TGTGCCAGCAGTGAAGGGGATGGGGCCAACGTCCTGACTTTC.